Listed below are T cell receptor beta chains from one sample, sequenced in a study of identical twins. TCRdb itself ran the 5' RACE reads through MiXCR, one entry per CDR3 protein. The table records around 230,000 distinct CDR3 sequences, around 6.5% of them present only once. This sample was shared with a second study, whose subject was T cells expressing NK-cell markers.

Sequenced sample: CD8+ T cells sorted from blood. The receptors originated from a woman aged 18-29 years in good health. The CDR3 runs from the conserved cysteine through the conserved F or W. D genes are given only for firm matches. The size field is filled for only some rows; it gives once, few, many or a size class.

.	.	TRBV4-3	TRBJ2-1	TGCGCCAGCAGCCAACTGTACGGGAGTCGGAGCGATGAGCAGTTCTTC	CASSQLYGSRSDEQFF
few	.	TRBV20-1	TRBJ1-1	TGCAGTGCTAGGGGGGAAATTGAAACTGAAGCTTTCTTT	CSARGEIETEAFF
.	TRBD2	TRBV24-1	TRBJ2-3	TGTGCCACCAGTGATGGGACTAGCGCGCAGTATTTT	CATSDGTSAQYF
many	.	TRBV12-3/TRBV12-4	TRBJ1-1	TGTGCCAGCAGACACAGAACTTCGGAAACTGAAGCTTTCTTT	CASRHRTSETEAFF
.	.	TRBV13	TRBJ2-2	TGTGCCAGCAGCCCCCCCGGGGCGAACACCGGGGAGCTGTTTTTT	CASSPPGANTGELFF
few	.	TRBV4-1	TRBJ2-3	TGCGCCAGCCGAAGACGGGGTTACTCCAGGGATACGCAGTATTTT	CASRRRGYSRDTQYF
.	TRBD1	TRBV6-1	TRBJ2-1	TGTGCCAGCAGGGTAGCAGGGGGAGACTCAGTTGAGCAGTTCTTC	CASRVAGGDSVEQFF
.	.	TRBV3-1	TRBJ2-7	TGTGCCAGCAGCCCCGGAGCGGAAACTCCCTACGAGCAGTACTTC	CASSPGAETPYEQYF
.	.	TRBV5-6	TRBJ2-1	TGTGCCAGCAGCGGACTAGGGGGAGGTTACAATGAGCAGTTCTTC	CASSGLGGGYNEQFF
many	.	TRBV7-2	TRBJ2-3	TGTGCCAGCAGCCCCGTCGCCTATAGCACAGATACGCAGTATTTT	CASSPVAYSTDTQYF
.	.	TRBV7-9	TRBJ2-5	TGTGCCAGCACCTCGAGAGGAGAGACCCAGTACTTC	CASTSRGETQYF